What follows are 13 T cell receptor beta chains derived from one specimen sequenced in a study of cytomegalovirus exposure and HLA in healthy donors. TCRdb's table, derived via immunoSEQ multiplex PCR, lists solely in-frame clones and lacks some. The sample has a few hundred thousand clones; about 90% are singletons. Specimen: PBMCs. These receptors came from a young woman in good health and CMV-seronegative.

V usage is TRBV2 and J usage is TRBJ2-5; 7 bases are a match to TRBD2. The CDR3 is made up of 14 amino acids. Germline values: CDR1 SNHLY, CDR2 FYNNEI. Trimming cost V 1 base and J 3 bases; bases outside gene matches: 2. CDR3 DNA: TGTGCCAGCAGTGAAGTTACTAGCGAAGAGACCCAGTACTTC. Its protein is CASSEVTSEETQYF.

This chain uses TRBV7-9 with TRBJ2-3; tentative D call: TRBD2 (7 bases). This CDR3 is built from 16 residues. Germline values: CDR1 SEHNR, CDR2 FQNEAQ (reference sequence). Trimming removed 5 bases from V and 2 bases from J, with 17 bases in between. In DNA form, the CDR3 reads TGTGCCAGCAGCCAGAGGGGGGGGTCACACACAGATACGCAGTATTTT. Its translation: CASSQRGGSHTDTQYF.

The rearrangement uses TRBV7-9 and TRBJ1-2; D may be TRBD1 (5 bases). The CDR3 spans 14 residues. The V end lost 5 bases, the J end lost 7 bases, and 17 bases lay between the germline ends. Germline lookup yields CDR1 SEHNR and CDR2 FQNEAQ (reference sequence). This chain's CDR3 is CASSPAGLIPGYTF. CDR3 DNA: TGTGCCAGCAGCCCTGCGGGACTTATCCCTGGCTACACCTTC.

The CDR3 bases are TGCGCCAGCAGCTTACTAGCGGGGGGGCCCCTGGCAGATACGCAGTATTTT. Its protein is CASSLLAGGPLADTQYF. V is TRBV5-1 and J is TRBJ2-3; TRBD2 agrees at 13 bases. In germline, CDR1 is SGHRS, CDR2 YFSETQ. After removal of 2 bases from V and 4 bases from J, the junction contained 7 bases not matched to a gene. There are 17 residues in the CDR3.

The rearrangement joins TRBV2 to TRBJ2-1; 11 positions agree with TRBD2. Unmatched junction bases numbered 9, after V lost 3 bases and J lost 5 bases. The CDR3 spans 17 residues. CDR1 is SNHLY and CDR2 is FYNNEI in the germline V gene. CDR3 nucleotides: TGTGCCAGCAGTGACGGACTAGCGGGCCCGGACGACAATGAGCAGTTCTTC. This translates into CASSDGLAGPDDNEQFF. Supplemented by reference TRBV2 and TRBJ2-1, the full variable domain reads EPEVTQTPSHQVTQMGQEVILRCVPISNHLYFYWYRQILGQKVEFLVSFYNNEISEKSEIFDDQFSVERPDGSNFTLKIRSTKLEDSAMYFCASSDGLAGPDDNEQFFGPGTRLTVL.

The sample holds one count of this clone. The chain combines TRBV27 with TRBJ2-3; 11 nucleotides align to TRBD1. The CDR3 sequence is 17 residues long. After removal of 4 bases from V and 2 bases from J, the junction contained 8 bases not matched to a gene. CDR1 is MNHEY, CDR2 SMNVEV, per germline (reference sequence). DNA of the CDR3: TGTGCCAGCAGTTCTCTAGGGACAGGGGGTCCCACAGATACGCAGTATTTT. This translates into CASSSLGTGGPTDTQYF.

CDR3 nucleotide sequence: TGCGCCAGCAGCCCTTCGGGAATTGACACTGAAGCTTTCTTT. Translated, it gives CASSPSGIDTEAFF. This rearrangement joins TRBV5-1 to TRBJ1-1; D remains ambiguous. CDR3 length: 14 residues. V was trimmed by 4 bases and J by 3 bases, leaving 13 bases between them. CDR1 SGHRS and CDR2 YFSETQ come from the germline V gene. Using reference TRBV5-1 and TRBJ1-1 for the parts outside the CDR3, the full variable domain is KAGVTQTPRYLIKTRGQQVTLSCSPISGHRSVSWYQQTPGQGLQFLFEYFSETQRNKGNFPGRFSGRQFSNSRSEMNVSTLELGDSALYLCASSPSGIDTEAFFGQGTRLTVV.

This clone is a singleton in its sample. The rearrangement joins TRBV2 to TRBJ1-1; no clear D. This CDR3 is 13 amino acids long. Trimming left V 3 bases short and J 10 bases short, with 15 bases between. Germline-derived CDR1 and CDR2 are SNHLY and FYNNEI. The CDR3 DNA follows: TGTGCCAGCAGTGATTTGGAGGGAAAGAGAGCTTTCTTT. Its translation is CASSDLEGKRAFF.

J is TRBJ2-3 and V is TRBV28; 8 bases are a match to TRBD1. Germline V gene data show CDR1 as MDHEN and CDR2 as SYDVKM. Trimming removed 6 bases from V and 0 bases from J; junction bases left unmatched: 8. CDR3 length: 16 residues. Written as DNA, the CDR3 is TGTGCCAGCAGAACTAGACAGGGGACCAGCACAGATACGCAGTATTTT. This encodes CASRTRQGTSTDTQYF.

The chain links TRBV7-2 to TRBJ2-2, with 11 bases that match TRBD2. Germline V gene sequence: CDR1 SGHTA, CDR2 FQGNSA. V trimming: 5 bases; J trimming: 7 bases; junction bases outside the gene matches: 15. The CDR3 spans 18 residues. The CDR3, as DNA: TGTGCCAGCAGCCCCTCCCGGCTAGCGGGGGGTCCCGGCGGGGAGCTGTTTTTT. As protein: CASSPSRLAGGPGGELFF.

CDR3 bases: TGCGCCAGCAGCCAGGGGGCCGGGACAGTGGGGTACGAGCAGTACTTC. Residues: CASSQGAGTVGYEQYF. The gene calls are TRBV4-3 and TRBJ2-7, with 7 bases fitting TRBD1. The V gene's germline CDR1 is LGHNA and CDR2 YSLEER. The CDR3 spans 16 residues. The ends lost 3 bases at V and 4 bases at J; junction bases unmatched: 12.

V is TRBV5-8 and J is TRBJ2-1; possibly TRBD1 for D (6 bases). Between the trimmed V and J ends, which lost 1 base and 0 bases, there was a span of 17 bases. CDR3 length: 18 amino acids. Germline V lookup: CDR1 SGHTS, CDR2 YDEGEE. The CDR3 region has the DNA TGTGCCAGCAGCTTGTACTCCGGGACACTTAGCTCCTACAATGAGCAGTTCTTC. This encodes CASSLYSGTLSSYNEQFF.

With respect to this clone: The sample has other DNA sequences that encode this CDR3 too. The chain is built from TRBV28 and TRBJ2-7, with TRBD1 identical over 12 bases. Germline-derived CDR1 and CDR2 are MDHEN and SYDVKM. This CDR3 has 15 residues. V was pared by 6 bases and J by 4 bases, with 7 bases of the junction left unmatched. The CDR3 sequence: CASSLGTGGSYEQYV. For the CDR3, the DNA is TGTGCCAGCAGCCTAGGGACAGGGGGCTCTTACGAGCAGTACGTC.